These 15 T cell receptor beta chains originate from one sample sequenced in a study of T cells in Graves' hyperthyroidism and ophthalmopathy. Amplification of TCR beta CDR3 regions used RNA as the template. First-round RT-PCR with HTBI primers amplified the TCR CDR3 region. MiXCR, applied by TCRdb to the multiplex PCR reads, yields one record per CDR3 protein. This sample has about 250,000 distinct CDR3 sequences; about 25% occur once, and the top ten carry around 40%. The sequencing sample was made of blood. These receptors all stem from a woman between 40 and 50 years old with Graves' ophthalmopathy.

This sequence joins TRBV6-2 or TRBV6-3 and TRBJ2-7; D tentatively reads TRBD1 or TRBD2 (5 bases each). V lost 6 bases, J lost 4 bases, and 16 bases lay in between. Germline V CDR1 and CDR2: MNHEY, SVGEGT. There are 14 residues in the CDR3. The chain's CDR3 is CASSYGWGKYEQYF. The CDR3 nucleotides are TGTGCCAGCAGCTACGGGTGGGGGAAATACGAGCAGTACTTC.

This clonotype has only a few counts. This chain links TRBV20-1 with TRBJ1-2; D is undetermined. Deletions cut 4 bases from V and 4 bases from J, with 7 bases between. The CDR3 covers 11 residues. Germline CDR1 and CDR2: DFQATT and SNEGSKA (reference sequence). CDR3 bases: TGCAGTGCTAACGACGGCTATGGCTACACCTTC. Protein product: CSANDGYGYTF.

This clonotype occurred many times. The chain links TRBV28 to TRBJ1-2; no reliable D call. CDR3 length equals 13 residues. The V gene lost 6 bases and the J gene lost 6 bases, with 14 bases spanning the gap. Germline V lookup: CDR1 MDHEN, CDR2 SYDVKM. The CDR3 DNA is TGTGCCAGCAGCCTAGAGGCAGCGAATGGCTACACCTTC. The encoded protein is CASSLEAANGYTF.

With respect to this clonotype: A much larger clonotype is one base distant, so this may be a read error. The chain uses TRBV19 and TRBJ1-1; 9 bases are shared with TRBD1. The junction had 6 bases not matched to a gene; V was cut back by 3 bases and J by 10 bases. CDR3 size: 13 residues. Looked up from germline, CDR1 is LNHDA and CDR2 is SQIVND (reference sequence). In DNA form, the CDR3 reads TGTGCCAGTAGTATGGGGACAGGGAGCGGAGCTTTCTTT. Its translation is CASSMGTGSGAFF.

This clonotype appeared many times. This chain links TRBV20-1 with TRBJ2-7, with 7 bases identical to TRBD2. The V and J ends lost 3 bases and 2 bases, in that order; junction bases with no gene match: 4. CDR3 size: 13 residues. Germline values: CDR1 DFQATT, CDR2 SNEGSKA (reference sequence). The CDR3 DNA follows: TGCAGTGCTAGGGCTAGCGGCACCTACGAGCAGTACTTC. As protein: CSARASGTYEQYF.

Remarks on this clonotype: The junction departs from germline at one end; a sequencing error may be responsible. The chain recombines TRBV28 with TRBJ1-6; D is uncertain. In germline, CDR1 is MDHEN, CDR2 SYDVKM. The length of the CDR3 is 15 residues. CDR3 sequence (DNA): TGTGCCAGCAGCTACCCGAGCTCCTATAATTCAGCCCTCCACTTT. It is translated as CASSYPSSYNSALHF.

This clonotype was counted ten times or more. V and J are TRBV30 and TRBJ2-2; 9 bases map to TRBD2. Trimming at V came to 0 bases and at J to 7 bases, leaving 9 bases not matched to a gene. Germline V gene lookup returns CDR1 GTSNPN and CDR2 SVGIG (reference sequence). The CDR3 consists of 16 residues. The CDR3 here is CAWSVKAGGPVGELFF. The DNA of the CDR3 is TGTGCCTGGAGTGTTAAGGCGGGAGGGCCGGTCGGGGAGCTGTTTTTT.

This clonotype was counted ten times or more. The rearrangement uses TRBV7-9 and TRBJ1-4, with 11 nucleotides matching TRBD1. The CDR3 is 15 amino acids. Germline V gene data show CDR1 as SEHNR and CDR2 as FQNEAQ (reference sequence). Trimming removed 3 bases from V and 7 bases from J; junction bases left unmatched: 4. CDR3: CASSFGTGGGEKLFF. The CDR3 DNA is TGTGCCAGCAGCTTCGGGACAGGGGGTGGTGAAAAACTGTTTTTT.

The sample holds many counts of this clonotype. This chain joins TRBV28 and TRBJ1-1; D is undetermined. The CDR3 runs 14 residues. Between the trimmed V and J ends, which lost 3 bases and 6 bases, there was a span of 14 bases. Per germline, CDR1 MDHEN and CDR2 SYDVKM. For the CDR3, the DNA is TGTGCCAGCAGTTTTCGTCTCAGCGCGGCTGAAGCTTTCTTT. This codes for CASSFRLSAAEAFF.

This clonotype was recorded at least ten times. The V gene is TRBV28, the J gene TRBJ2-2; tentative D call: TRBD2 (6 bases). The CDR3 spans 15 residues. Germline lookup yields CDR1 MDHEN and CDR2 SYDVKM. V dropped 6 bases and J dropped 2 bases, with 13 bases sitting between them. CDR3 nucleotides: TGTGCCAGCAGGGCCACGGACTACAACACCGGGGAGCTGTTTTTT. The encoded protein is CASRATDYNTGELFF.

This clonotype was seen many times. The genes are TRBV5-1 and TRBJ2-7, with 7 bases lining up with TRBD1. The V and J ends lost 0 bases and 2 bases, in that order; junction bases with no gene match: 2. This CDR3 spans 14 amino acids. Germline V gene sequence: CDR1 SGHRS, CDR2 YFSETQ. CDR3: CASSLDGTAYEQYF. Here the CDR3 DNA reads TGCGCCAGCAGCTTGGATGGGACAGCCTACGAGCAGTACTTC.

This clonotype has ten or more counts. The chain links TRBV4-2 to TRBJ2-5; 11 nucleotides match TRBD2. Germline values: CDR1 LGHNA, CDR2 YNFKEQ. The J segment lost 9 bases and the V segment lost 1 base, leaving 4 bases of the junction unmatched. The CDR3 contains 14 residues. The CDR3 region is CASSQGLAGGPQYF. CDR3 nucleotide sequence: TGTGCCAGCAGCCAAGGGCTAGCGGGAGGTCCCCAGTACTTC.

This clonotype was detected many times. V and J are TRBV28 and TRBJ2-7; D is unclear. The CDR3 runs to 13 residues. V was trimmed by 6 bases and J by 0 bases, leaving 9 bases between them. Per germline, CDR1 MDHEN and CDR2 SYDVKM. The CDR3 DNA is TGTGCCAGCAGGTTCATACTCTCCTACGAGCAGTACTTC. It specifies CASRFILSYEQYF.

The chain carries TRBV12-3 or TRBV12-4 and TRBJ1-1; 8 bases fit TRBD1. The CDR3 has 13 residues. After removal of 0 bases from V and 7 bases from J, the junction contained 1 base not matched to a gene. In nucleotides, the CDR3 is TGTGCCAGCAGTTTAGCGGGACAGGTTGAAGCTTTCTTT. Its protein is CASSLAGQVEAFF.

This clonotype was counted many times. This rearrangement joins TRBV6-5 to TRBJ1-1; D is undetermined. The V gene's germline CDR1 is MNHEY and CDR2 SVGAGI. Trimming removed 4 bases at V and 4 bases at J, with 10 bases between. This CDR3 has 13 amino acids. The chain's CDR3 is CASSSSDGTEAFF. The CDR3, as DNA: TGTGCCAGCAGTTCGTCGGACGGCACTGAAGCTTTCTTT.